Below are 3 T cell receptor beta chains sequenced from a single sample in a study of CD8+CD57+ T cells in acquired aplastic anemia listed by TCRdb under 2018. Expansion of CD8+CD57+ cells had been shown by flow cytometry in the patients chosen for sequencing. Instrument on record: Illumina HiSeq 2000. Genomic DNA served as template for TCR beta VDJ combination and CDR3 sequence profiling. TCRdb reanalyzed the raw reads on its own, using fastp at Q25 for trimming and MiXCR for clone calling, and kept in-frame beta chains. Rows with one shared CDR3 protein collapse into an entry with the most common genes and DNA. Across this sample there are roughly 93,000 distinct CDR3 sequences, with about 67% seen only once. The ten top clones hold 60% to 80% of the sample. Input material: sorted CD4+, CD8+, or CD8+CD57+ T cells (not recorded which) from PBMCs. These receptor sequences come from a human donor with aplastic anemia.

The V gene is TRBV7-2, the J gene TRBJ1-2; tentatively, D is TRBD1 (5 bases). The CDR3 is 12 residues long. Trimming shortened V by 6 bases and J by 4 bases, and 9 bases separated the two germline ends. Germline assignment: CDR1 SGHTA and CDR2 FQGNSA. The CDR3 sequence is CASRSGRYGYTF. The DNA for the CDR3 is TGTGCCAGCAGGTCAGGGCGCTATGGCTACACCTTC.

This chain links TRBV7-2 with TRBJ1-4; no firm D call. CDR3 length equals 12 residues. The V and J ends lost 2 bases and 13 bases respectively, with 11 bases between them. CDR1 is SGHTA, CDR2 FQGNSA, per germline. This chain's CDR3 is CASSLKEGTLFF. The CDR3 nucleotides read TGTGCCAGCAGCTTAAAGGAGGGTACACTGTTTTTT.

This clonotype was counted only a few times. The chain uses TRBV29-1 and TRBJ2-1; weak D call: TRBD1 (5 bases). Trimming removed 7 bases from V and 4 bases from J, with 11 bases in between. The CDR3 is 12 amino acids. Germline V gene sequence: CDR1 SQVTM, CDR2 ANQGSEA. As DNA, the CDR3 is TGCAGCGCCGCGGACACGTACAATGAGCAGTTCTTC. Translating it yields CSAADTYNEQFF.